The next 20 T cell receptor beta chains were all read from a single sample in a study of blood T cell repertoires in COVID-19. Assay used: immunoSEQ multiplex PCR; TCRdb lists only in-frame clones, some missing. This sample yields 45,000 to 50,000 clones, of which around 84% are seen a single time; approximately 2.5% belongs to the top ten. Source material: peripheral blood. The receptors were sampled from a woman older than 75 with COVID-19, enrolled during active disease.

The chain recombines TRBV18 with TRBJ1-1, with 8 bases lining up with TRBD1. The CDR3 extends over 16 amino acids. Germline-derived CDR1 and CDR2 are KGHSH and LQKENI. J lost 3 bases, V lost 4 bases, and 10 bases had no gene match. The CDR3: CASSRRTGRGYTEAFF. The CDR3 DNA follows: TGTGCCAGCTCACGACGGACAGGGAGGGGGTACACTGAAGCTTTCTTT.

The CDR3 nucleotides are TGCGCCAGCAGCTTGGGACAGTATAGCAATCAGCCCCAGCATTTT. It yields the protein CASSLGQYSNQPQHF. V gene TRBV5-1 combines with J gene TRBJ1-5; perhaps TRBD1 as D (5 bases). Germline loops: CDR1 SGHRS, CDR2 YFSETQ. Trimming shortened V by 0 bases and J by 0 bases, and 7 bases separated the two germline ends. The CDR3 totals 15 residues.

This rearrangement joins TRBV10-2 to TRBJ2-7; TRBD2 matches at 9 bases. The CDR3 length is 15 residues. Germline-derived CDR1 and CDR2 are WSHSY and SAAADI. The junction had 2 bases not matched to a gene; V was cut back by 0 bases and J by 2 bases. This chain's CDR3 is CASSESSGGAYEQYF. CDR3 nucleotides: TGCGCCAGCAGTGAGTCTAGCGGGGGAGCCTACGAGCAGTACTTC.

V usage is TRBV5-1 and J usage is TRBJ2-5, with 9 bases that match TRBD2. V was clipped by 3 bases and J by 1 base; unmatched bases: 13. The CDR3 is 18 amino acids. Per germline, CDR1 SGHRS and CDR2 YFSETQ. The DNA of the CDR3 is TGCGCCAGCAGCTCCGGAAGGTCGAGCGGGGGGCTCCAAGAGACCCAGTACTTC. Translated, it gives CASSSGRSSGGLQETQYF.

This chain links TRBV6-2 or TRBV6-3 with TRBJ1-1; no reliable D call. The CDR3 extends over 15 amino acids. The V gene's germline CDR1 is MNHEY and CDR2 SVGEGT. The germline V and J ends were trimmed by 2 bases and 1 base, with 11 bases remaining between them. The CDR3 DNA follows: TGTGCCAGCAGTTACGCGGGAGTCGGGAACACTGAAGCTTTCTTT. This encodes CASSYAGVGNTEAFF.

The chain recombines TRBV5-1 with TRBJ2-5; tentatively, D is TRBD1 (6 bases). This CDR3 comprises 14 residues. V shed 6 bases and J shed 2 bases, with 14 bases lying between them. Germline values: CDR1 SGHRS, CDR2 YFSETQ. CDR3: CASMVGHRQETQYF. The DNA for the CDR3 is TGCGCCAGCATGGTGGGACACCGACAAGAGACCCAGTACTTC.

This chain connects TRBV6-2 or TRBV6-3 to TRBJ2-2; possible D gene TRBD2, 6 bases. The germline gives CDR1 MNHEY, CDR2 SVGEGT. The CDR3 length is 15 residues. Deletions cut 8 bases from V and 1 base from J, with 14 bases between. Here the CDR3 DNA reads TGTGCCAGCCGCCCCTGGAGGGTGAACACCGGGGAGCTGTTTTTT. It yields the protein CASRPWRVNTGELFF.

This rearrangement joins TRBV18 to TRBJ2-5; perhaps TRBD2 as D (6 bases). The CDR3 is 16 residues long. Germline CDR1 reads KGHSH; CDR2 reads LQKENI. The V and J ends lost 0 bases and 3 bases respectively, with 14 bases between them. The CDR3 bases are TGTGCCAGCTCACCACCCGCTAGCGCCGACAAAGAGACCCAGTACTTC. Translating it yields CASSPPASADKETQYF.

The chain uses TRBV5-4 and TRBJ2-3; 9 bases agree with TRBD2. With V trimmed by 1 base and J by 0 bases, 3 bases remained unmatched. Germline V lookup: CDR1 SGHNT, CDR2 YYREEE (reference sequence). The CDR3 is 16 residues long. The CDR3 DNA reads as TGTGCCAGCAGCTTGTGGGCGGGAGGGAGCACAGATACGCAGTATTTT. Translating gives CASSLWAGGSTDTQYF.

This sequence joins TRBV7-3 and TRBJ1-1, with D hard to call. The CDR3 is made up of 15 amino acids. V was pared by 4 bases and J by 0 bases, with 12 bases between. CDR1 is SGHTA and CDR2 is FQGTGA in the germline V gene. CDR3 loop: CASSSSPGLNTEAFF. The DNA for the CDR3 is TGTGCCAGCAGCTCGAGTCCAGGCCTGAACACTGAAGCTTTCTTT.

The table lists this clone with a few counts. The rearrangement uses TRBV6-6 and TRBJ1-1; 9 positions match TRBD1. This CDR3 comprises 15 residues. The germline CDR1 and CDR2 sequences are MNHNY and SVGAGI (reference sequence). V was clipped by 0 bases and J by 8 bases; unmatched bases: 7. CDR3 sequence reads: CASSYSGDRALEAFF. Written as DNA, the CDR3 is TGTGCCAGCAGTTACTCGGGGGACAGGGCCTTAGAAGCTTTCTTT.

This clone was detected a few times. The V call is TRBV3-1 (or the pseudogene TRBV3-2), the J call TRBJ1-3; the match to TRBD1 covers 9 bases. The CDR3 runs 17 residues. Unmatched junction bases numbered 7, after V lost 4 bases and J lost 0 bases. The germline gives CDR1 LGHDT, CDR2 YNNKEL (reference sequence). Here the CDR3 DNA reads TGTGCCAGCAGCCGATATACAGGGGGCAGCTCTGGAAACACCATATATTTT. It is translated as CASSRYTGGSSGNTIYF.

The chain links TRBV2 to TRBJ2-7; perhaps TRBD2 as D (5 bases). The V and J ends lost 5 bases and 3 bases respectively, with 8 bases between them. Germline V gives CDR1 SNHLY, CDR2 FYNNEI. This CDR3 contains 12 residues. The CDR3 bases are TGTGCCAGCAGTCCCACTAGCTACGAGCAGTACTTC. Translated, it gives CASSPTSYEQYF.

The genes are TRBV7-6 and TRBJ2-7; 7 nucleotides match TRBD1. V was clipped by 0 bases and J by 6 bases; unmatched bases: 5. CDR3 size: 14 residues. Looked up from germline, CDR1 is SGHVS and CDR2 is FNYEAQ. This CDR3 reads CASSLAPGQREQYF. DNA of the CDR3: TGTGCCAGCAGCTTAGCCCCGGGACAGCGCGAGCAGTACTTC. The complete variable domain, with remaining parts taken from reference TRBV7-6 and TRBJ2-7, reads GAGVSQSPRYKVTKRGQDVALRCDPISGHVSLYWYRQALGQGPEFLTYFNYEAQQDKSGLPNDRFSAERPEGSISTLTIQRTEQRDSAMYRCASSLAPGQREQYFGPGTRLTVT.

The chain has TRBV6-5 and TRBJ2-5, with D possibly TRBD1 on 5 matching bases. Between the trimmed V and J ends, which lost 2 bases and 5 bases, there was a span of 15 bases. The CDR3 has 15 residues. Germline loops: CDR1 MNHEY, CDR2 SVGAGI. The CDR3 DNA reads TGTGCCAGCAGTTACGGGGCTAGATTAACGGAGACCCAGTACTTC. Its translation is CASSYGARLTETQYF.

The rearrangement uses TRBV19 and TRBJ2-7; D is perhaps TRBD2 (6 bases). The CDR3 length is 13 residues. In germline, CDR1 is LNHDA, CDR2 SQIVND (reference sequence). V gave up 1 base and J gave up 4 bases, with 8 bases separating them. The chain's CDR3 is CASSIVGSYEQYF. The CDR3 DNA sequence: TGTGCCAGTAGTATAGTCGGGAGTTACGAGCAGTACTTC. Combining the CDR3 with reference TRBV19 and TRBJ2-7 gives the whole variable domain DGGITQSPKYLFRKEGQNVTLSCEQNLNHDAMYWYRQDPGQGLRLIYYSQIVNDFQKGDIAEGYSVSREKKESFPLTVTSAQKNPTAFYLCASSIVGSYEQYFGPGTRLTVT.

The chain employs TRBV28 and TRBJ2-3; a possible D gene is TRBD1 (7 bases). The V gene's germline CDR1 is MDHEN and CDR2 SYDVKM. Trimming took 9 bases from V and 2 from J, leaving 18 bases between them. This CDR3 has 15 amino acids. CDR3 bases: TGTGCCAGTCGGGGGACAGTTTCCCTCACAGATACGCAGTATTTT. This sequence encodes CASRGTVSLTDTQYF. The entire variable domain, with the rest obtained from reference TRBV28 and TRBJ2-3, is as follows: DVKVTQSSRYLVKRTGEKVFLECVQDMDHENMFWYRQDPGLGLRLIYFSYDVKMKEKGDIPEGYSVSREKKERFSLILESASTNQTSMYLCASRGTVSLTDTQYFGPGTRLTVL.

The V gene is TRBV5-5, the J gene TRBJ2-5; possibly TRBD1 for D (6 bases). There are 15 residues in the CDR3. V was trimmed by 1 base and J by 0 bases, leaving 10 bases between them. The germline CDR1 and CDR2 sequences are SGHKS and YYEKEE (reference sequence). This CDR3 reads CASSLRTANQETQYF. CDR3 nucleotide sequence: TGTGCCAGCAGCTTGAGGACAGCCAACCAAGAGACCCAGTACTTC. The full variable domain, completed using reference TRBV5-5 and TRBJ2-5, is DAGVTQSPTHLIKTRGQQVTLRCSPISGHKSVSWYQQVLGQGPQFIFQYYEKEERGRGNFPDRFSARQFPNYSSELNVNALLLGDSALYLCASSLRTANQETQYFGPGTRLLVL.

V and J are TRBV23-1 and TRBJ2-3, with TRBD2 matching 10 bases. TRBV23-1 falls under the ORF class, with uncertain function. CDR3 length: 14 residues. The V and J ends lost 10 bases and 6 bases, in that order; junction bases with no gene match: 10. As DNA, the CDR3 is TGCGCCACCATCAGCGGGGGGGGGACGGATACGCAGTATTTT. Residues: CATISGGGTDTQYF.

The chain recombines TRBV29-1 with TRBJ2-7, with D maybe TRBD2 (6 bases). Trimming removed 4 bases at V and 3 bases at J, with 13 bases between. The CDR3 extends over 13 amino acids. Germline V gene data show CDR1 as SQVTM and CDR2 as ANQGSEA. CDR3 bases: TGCAGCGTTGCCGGGGGACTGATCTACGAGCAGTACTTC. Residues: CSVAGGLIYEQYF.